The 16 T cell receptor beta chains given below trace back to one sample, sequenced in a study of blood T cell repertoires in COVID-19. TCRdb's table, derived via immunoSEQ multiplex PCR, lists solely in-frame clones and lacks some. The sample gives under 250,000 clones, around 88% of which show up once; 1.3% to 1.5% is in the top ten. Input material: peripheral blood. These receptors were collected from a man at least 80 years old with acute or convalescent COVID-19.

Turning to this clone: This specimen includes other DNA sequences encoding the same CDR3. The chain recombines TRBV5-1 with TRBJ2-3; 12 bases agree with TRBD2. The CDR3 is made up of 16 amino acids. J lost 1 base, V lost 4 bases, and 4 bases had no gene match. Germline V gene lookup returns CDR1 SGHRS and CDR2 YFSETQ. The CDR3 sequence is CASSPRLAGGTDTQYF. DNA of the CDR3: TGCGCCAGCAGCCCCAGACTAGCGGGAGGCACAGATACGCAGTATTTT.

This chain joins TRBV2 and TRBJ2-1, with D maybe TRBD2 (6 bases). Trimming took off 5 bases at V and 10 bases at J, with 21 bases between the two ends. The CDR3 extends over 15 amino acids. Germline V lookup: CDR1 SNHLY, CDR2 FYNNEI. The CDR3 region has the DNA TGTGCCAGCAGTATCCTCGGGACTCCCTCTGGAGAGCAGTTCTTC. Translated, it gives CASSILGTPSGEQFF.

J is TRBJ1-4 and V is TRBV3-1 (or the pseudogene TRBV3-2), with a tentative D call TRBD1 (6 bases). This CDR3 contains 16 residues. V lost 3 bases and J 0 bases, leaving 11 bases between the germline ends. Germline CDR1 is LGHDT and CDR2 is YNNKEL (reference sequence). The CDR3 spells CASSQGDITTNEKLFF. The CDR3, as DNA: TGTGCCAGCAGCCAGGGGGACATCACAACTAATGAAAAACTGTTTTTT.

The chain joins TRBV12-5 to TRBJ2-5; 11 bases agree with TRBD2. In germline, CDR1 is LGHNT, CDR2 FRNRAP. V lost 0 bases and J lost 3; bases outside the gene matches: 6. This CDR3 has 17 residues. The CDR3 loop is CASGLVAVAGGEETQYF. CDR3 nucleotide sequence: TGTGCTAGTGGTTTGGTCGCCGTAGCGGGGGGGGAAGAGACCCAGTACTTC.

The sample holds one count of this clone. The V and J genes are TRBV5-8 and TRBJ2-1, with D possibly matching TRBD1 (6 bases). The V end lost 0 bases, the J end lost 4 bases, and 14 bases lay between the germline ends. Germline V lookup: CDR1 SGHTS, CDR2 YDEGEE. The CDR3 has 16 residues. CDR3 region: CASSLDGTSLYNEQFF. The CDR3 bases are TGTGCCAGCAGCTTGGATGGGACAAGCCTTTACAATGAGCAGTTCTTC.

The V call is TRBV6-5, the J call TRBJ2-3, with D maybe TRBD2 (6 bases). Germline CDR1 MNHEY, CDR2 SVGAGI. V was pared by 2 bases and J by 0 bases, with 9 bases between. CDR3 length: 15 amino acids. DNA of the CDR3: TGTGCCAGCAGTTACGAGGGACTGAGCACAGATACGCAGTATTTT. Amino acids: CASSYEGLSTDTQYF.

The V gene is TRBV28, the J gene TRBJ1-5, with 10 bases identical to TRBD1. The CDR3 covers 18 residues. Germline values: CDR1 MDHEN, CDR2 SYDVKM. V lost 4 bases and J lost 5; bases outside the gene matches: 14. CDR3 in DNA: TGTGCCAGCAGTTCTCCGGGACAGGGGAGTGAGTGGGATCAGCCCCAGCATTTT. It codes for CASSSPGQGSEWDQPQHF.

The gene calls are TRBV5-6 and TRBJ1-1; a possible D gene is TRBD1 (5 bases). The V end was cut by 5 bases, the J end by 0 bases, with 11 bases between. The CDR3 consists of 14 residues. Germline V gives CDR1 SGHDT, CDR2 YYEEEE. CDR3 DNA: TGTGCCAGCAGGTATCAGGGTTTGAACACTGAAGCTTTCTTT. This gives the protein CASRYQGLNTEAFF.

The chain recombines TRBV11-3 with TRBJ2-2, with D possibly being TRBD2 (5 bases). V lost 5 bases and J lost 7, with 8 bases in between. CDR3 length: 12 residues. The germline V gene encodes CDR1 SGHNT and CDR2 YENEEA. CDR3 loop: CASSRTGGELFF. The DNA for the CDR3 is TGTGCCAGCAGCCGGACTGGCGGGGAGCTGTTTTTT.

This clone was seen once. The chain links TRBV7-8 to TRBJ1-3, with TRBD1 as a possible D gene (5 bases). CDR1 is SGHVS, CDR2 FQNEAQ, per germline. The germline V and J ends were trimmed by 5 bases and 2 bases, with 13 bases remaining between them. CDR3 length: 15 amino acids. CDR3 in DNA: TGTGCCAGCAGCGTGGGGACTCTCACTGGAAACACCATATATTTT. Its translation is CASSVGTLTGNTIYF.

Concerning this clone itself: Distinct nucleotide sequences in the sample also encode this CDR3. The rearrangement joins TRBV28 to TRBJ2-6; no clear D gene. Germline CDR1 MDHEN, CDR2 SYDVKM. Trimming left V 2 bases short and J 0 bases short, with 5 bases between. This CDR3 contains 15 residues. Written as DNA, the CDR3 is TGTGCCAGCAGTTTAGCGAGCTCTGGGGCCAACGTCCTGACTTTC. Protein sequence: CASSLASSGANVLTF.

V is TRBV9 and J is TRBJ1-6; D gene unclear. The CDR3 consists of 15 residues. Trimming shortened V by 2 bases and J by 0 bases, and 6 bases separated the two germline ends. Germline V CDR1 and CDR2: SGDLS, YYNGEE. The CDR3, as DNA: TGTGCCAGCAGCGTTGGGAGCTCCTATAATTCACCCCTCCACTTT. Amino acids: CASSVGSSYNSPLHF.

This clone appeared once. The V gene is TRBV10-3, the J gene TRBJ2-3; perhaps TRBD1 as D (6 bases). Germline-derived CDR1 and CDR2 are ENHRY and SYGVKD. V was clipped by 5 bases and J by 4 bases, with 16 bases between them. The CDR3 is made up of 15 amino acids. CDR3 protein: CAISSSYRAPDTQYF. CDR3 nucleotides: TGTGCCATCAGTTCCTCGTACAGGGCCCCAGATACGCAGTATTTT.

This clone was detected once. The V gene is TRBV2, the J gene TRBJ2-1; 7 positions agree with TRBD1. Trimming at V came to 6 bases and at J to 1 base, leaving 6 bases not matched to a gene. Per the germline V gene, CDR1 is SNHLY and CDR2 is FYNNEI. CDR3 length: 15 residues. The CDR3 coding sequence is TGTGCCAGCAGACTGGACAGGCGATCCTACAATGAGCAGTTCTTC. This gives the protein CASRLDRRSYNEQFF. The full variable domain, its missing parts supplied by reference TRBV2 and TRBJ2-1, is EPEVTQTPSHQVTQMGQEVILRCVPISNHLYFYWYRQILGQKVEFLVSFYNNEISEKSEIFDDQFSVERPDGSNFTLKIRSTKLEDSAMYFCASRLDRRSYNEQFFGPGTRLTVL.

As DNA, the CDR3 is TGTGCCACCAGTACTAGACAGGGTACTAGGGAGACCCAGTACTTC. This sequence encodes CATSTRQGTRETQYF. J is TRBJ2-5 and V is TRBV24-1; 7 nucleotides agree with TRBD1. The CDR3 length is 15 residues. Germline V gives CDR1 KGHDR, CDR2 SFDVKD. V gave up 6 bases and J gave up 5 bases; unmatched junction bases: 11.

On this clone: Germline and junction disagree at one end, which may indicate a read error. The V gene is TRBV7-9, the J gene TRBJ2-2, with D possibly matching TRBD1 (5 bases). The CDR3 totals 16 residues. Germline-derived CDR1 and CDR2 are SEHNR and FQNEAQ (reference sequence). The CDR3 bases are TGTGCCAGCAACTTATTCAGGGCCTCGAACACCGGGGAGCTGTTTTTT. It codes for CASNLFRASNTGELFF.